Each of the 14 T cell receptor beta chains below was sequenced from the same sample in a study of shared clonotypes between healthy human individuals. Produced via immunoSEQ multiplex PCR; TCRdb's table is partial and in-frame only. Of roughly 1,000,000 clones listed, approximately 80% are singletons. The specimen sequenced was memory CD4+ T cells from PBMCs. As to subset: CD45RA-negative fraction. The receptors stem from a young man in good health. Some clones in this sample may be carry-over from other donors' samples.

This clone was observed at least ten times. Other DNA variants within this sample encode the same CDR3. CDR3 DNA sequence: TGCGCCAGCAGCTTGGGGCCAGGGATGAACACTGAAGCTTTCTTT. This codes for CASSLGPGMNTEAFF. This chain joins TRBV5-1 and TRBJ1-1; TRBD1 might be the D (5 bases). V dropped 0 bases and J dropped 0 bases, with 9 bases sitting between them. The CDR3 has 15 amino acids. Germline V gene lookup returns CDR1 SGHRS and CDR2 YFSETQ.

The chain carries TRBV29-1 and TRBJ2-3; the D call may be TRBD1 or TRBD2 (5 bases each). Trimming took 6 bases from V and 4 from J, leaving 20 bases between them. This CDR3 region has 15 residues. Germline loops: CDR1 SQVTM, CDR2 ANQGSEA. The CDR3 region has the DNA TGCAGCGTCACGGACCCAACTAGGGGACCAGATACGCAGTATTTT. It specifies CSVTDPTRGPDTQYF.

This chain uses TRBV7-3 with TRBJ2-2, with D perhaps TRBD2 (6 bases). Trimming shortened V by 5 bases and J by 4 bases, and 11 bases separated the two germline ends. CDR1 and CDR2 (germline): SGHTA, FQGTGA. The CDR3 loop spans 14 amino acids. CDR3 sequence: CASSVEGTTGELFF. The CDR3 region has the DNA TGTGCCAGCAGCGTGGAGGGTACCACCGGGGAGCTGTTTTTT.

This chain uses TRBV15 with TRBJ2-2, with D possibly being TRBD1 (5 bases). The V end was cut by 1 base, the J end by 5 bases, with 14 bases between. This CDR3 region has 16 residues. Germline lookup yields CDR1 LNHNV and CDR2 YYDKDF (reference sequence). The CDR3 nucleotides are TGTGCCACCAGCAGAGGTCCCCGGTCAGGGACCGGGGAGCTGTTTTTT. Residues: CATSRGPRSGTGELFF.

The V gene is TRBV9, the J gene TRBJ2-7, with D perhaps given as TRBD1 or TRBD2 (5 bases each). This CDR3 has 14 amino acids. Trimming stripped 0 bases from V and 7 bases from J, with 14 bases between. Germline V gives CDR1 SGDLS, CDR2 YYNGEE. Here the CDR3 DNA reads TGTGCCAGCAGCGTAGCTGGGGGTTTTGGGGAGCAGTACTTC. It translates to CASSVAGGFGEQYF.

The chain links TRBV4-2 to TRBJ2-3; D uncertain. V shed 1 base and J shed 5 bases, with 10 bases lying between them. The germline V gene has CDR1 LGHNA and CDR2 YNFKEQ. The CDR3 has 14 amino acids. In DNA form, the CDR3 reads TGTGCCAGCAGCCAAGGGTCGGGTCTAGATACGCAGTATTTT. Translating it yields CASSQGSGLDTQYF.

V gene TRBV4-1 combines with J gene TRBJ2-3; TRBD2 is a possible D gene (5 bases). The CDR3 sequence is 15 residues long. Germline CDR1 and CDR2: MGHRA and YSYEKL. Trimming left V 3 bases short and J 2 bases short, with 12 bases between. CDR3 sequence: CASSQVTGDTDTQYF. The CDR3 DNA follows: TGCGCCAGCAGCCAGGTAACCGGGGACACAGATACGCAGTATTTT.

Concerning this clone: A much larger clone lies a single base off, so this may be a read error. Other nucleotide sequences in the sample specify the same CDR3. This sequence joins TRBV28 and TRBJ2-3; no definite D call. Germline assignment: CDR1 MDHEN and CDR2 SYDVKM. The CDR3 runs 12 residues. The V end lost 5 bases, the J end lost 0 bases, and 3 bases lay between the germline ends. The CDR3 region has the DNA TGTGCCAGCAGTACTAGCACAGATACGCAGTATTTT. The encoded protein is CASSTSTDTQYF.

V gene TRBV7-2 combines with J gene TRBJ1-2, with TRBD1 as a possible D gene (5 bases). This CDR3 is 17 amino acids long. CDR1 is SGHTA, CDR2 FQGNSA, per germline. V lost 2 bases to trimming and J lost 3 bases, with 19 bases between them. CDR3 in amino acids: CASSLRPGIRADYGYTF. CDR3 in DNA: TGTGCCAGCAGCTTACGTCCCGGTATCAGGGCCGACTATGGCTACACCTTC.

V usage is TRBV4-1 and J usage is TRBJ2-7, with TRBD2 identical over 7 bases. The CDR3 is 12 amino acids. Trimming removed 5 bases from V and 7 bases from J; junction bases left unmatched: 5. The germline gives CDR1 MGHRA, CDR2 YSYEKL. CDR3 in amino acids: CASSYRREEQYF. In DNA, the CDR3 is TGCGCCAGCAGCTACCGGCGGGAGGAGCAGTACTTC.

Concerning this clone: Other DNA sequences within the sample encode an identical CDR3. The chain carries TRBV19 and TRBJ2-7; 8 bases are a match to TRBD1. V lost 2 bases to trimming and J lost 1 base; unmatched junction nucleotides: 4. There are 15 residues in the CDR3. Germline values: CDR1 LNHDA, CDR2 SQIVND (reference sequence). CDR3 sequence (DNA): TGTGCCAGTAGTATAAGTGGGACAGGTTCCTACGAGCAGTACTTC. Translation gives CASSISGTGSYEQYF. The full variable domain, completed using reference TRBV19 and TRBJ2-7, is DGGITQSPKYLFRKEGQNVTLSCEQNLNHDAMYWYRQDPGQGLRLIYYSQIVNDFQKGDIAEGYSVSREKKESFPLTVTSAQKNPTAFYLCASSISGTGSYEQYFGPGTRLTVT.

This sequence joins TRBV7-2 and TRBJ2-5, with 7 bases lining up with TRBD1. Germline V gene sequence: CDR1 SGHTA, CDR2 FQGNSA. The length of the CDR3 is 14 residues. The V and J ends lost 5 bases and 3 bases, in that order; junction bases with no gene match: 6. CDR3 in amino acids: CASSPRTGEETQYF. The CDR3 coding sequence is TGTGCCAGCAGCCCTCGGACAGGCGAAGAGACCCAGTACTTC.

The chain recombines TRBV5-6 with TRBJ2-1; TRBD2 might be the D (6 bases). V was pared by 4 bases and J by 7 bases, with 21 bases between. CDR3 size: 16 residues. Germline loops: CDR1 SGHDT, CDR2 YYEEEE. CDR3 DNA sequence: TGTGCCAGCAGCCCTCTCGGGACGGGAGTAGGAAATGAGCAGTTCTTC. Protein: CASSPLGTGVGNEQFF. Variable domain in full (rest from reference TRBV5-6 and TRBJ2-1): DAGVTQSPTHLIKTRGQQVTLRCSPKSGHDTVSWYQQALGQGPQFIFQYYEEEERQRGNFPDRFSGHQFPNYSSELNVNALLLGDSALYLCASSPLGTGVGNEQFFGPGTRLTVL.

V is TRBV7-2 and J is TRBJ1-2; 9 nucleotides agree with TRBD1. The CDR3 is made up of 14 amino acids. Losses at the gene ends were 5 bases for V and 8 bases for J; bases not matched to a gene: 9. The germline gives CDR1 SGHTA, CDR2 FQGNSA. DNA for the CDR3: TGTGCCAGCAGCACCTACAGGGGGCGGCGGGGCTACACCTTC. Protein product: CASSTYRGRRGYTF.